Each of the 22 T cell receptor beta chains below was sequenced from the same sample in a study of neurological immune-mediated disorders. MiXCR, applied by TCRdb to the 5' RACE reads, yields one record per CDR3 protein. This table has about 51,000 distinct CDR3 sequences, approximately 17% appearing once. Sequenced input: PBMCs. The receptors originated from a man in his fifties or sixties in good health.

The sample holds one count of this clonotype. The chain has TRBV18 and TRBJ2-1; 8 bases align to TRBD2. V lost 0 bases to trimming and J lost 6 bases; unmatched junction nucleotides: 4. The CDR3 runs 15 residues. CDR1 is KGHSH and CDR2 is LQKENI in the germline V gene. The CDR3 loop is CASSPPASGRNEQFF. The CDR3 DNA reads TGTGCCAGCTCACCACCGGCTAGCGGGCGCAATGAGCAGTTCTTC. Full variable domain (remainder filled in from reference TRBV18 and TRBJ2-1): NAGVMQNPRHLVRRRGQEARLRCSPMKGHSHVYWYRQLPEEGLKFMVYLQKENIIDESGMPKERFSAEFPKEGPSILRIQQVVRGDSAAYFCASSPPASGRNEQFFGPGTRLTVL.

The table lists this clonotype with many counts. The chain employs TRBV24-1 and TRBJ2-3; 10 bases align to TRBD2. CDR3 length equals 16 residues. V lost 4 bases, J lost 6 bases, and 9 bases stayed unmatched. Germline CDR1 is KGHDR and CDR2 is SFDVKD. The CDR3 is CATSDASGRAGDTQYF. CDR3 DNA: TGTGCCACCAGTGACGCCAGCGGGAGGGCCGGGGATACGCAGTATTTT.

This clonotype was counted at least ten times. The V call is TRBV7-2, the J call TRBJ2-2; D is perhaps TRBD1 (6 bases). This CDR3 contains 15 residues. The germline V gene has CDR1 SGHTA and CDR2 FQGNSA. V was clipped by 4 bases and J by 1 base, with 10 bases between them. CDR3 sequence: CASSSFRGNTGELFF. CDR3 nucleotide sequence: TGTGCCAGCAGCTCCTTCAGGGGGAACACCGGGGAGCTGTTTTTT. The full variable domain, rest sourced from reference TRBV7-2 and TRBJ2-2, is GAGVSQSPSNKVTEKGKDVELRCDPISGHTALYWYRQSLGQGLEFLIYFQGNSAPDKSGLPSDRFSAERTGGSVSTLTIQRTQQEDSAVYLCASSSFRGNTGELFFGEGSRLTVL.

This clonotype has a single count. The rearrangement uses TRBV6-6 and TRBJ2-1; D might be TRBD1 or TRBD2, each matching 5 bases. Germline CDR1 and CDR2: MNHNY and SVGAGI (reference sequence). The CDR3 is 13 residues long. Trimming shortened V by 5 bases and J by 3 bases, and 8 bases separated the two germline ends. CDR3 nucleotides: TGTGCCAGCAGTGGGACGGTCTACAATGAGCAGTTCTTC. Its translation is CASSGTVYNEQFF.

This clonotype has a count of ten or more. The V and J genes are TRBV5-4 and TRBJ2-1; the match to TRBD2 covers 14 bases. This CDR3 contains 16 residues. J gave up 9 bases and V 0 bases, and 5 bases lay outside the gene matches. Germline V gene sequence: CDR1 SGHNT, CDR2 YYREEE (reference sequence). CDR3 loop: CASSLGGLAGVVEQFF. The CDR3 DNA reads TGTGCCAGCAGCTTGGGGGGACTAGCGGGAGTGGTTGAGCAGTTCTTC. Supplemented by reference TRBV5-4 and TRBJ2-1, the full variable domain reads ETGVTQSPTHLIKTRGQQVTLRCSSQSGHNTVSWYQQALGQGPQFIFQYYREEENGRGNFPPRFSGLQFPNYSSELNVNALELDDSALYLCASSLGGLAGVVEQFFGPGTRLTVL.

Ten or more counts support this clonotype. The rearrangement joins TRBV5-1 to TRBJ1-1; D ambiguous. Germline V gene sequence: CDR1 SGHRS, CDR2 YFSETQ. Trimming cost V 4 bases and J 2 bases, with 9 bases left between them. The CDR3 extends over 13 amino acids. The CDR3 DNA reads TGCGCCAGCAGCCCCTACGGTAACACTGAAGCTTTCTTT. Translated, it gives CASSPYGNTEAFF.

This clonotype was counted many times. The chain's CDR3 is CATSRRTATSGANVLTF. The CDR3 bases are TGTGCCACCAGCAGACGGACGGCGACCTCTGGGGCCAACGTCCTGACTTTC. The chain couples TRBV15 to TRBJ2-6; D gene ambiguous. Germline values: CDR1 LNHNV, CDR2 YYDKDF (reference sequence). The CDR3 loop spans 17 amino acids. V gave up 2 bases and J gave up 0 bases, with 11 bases separating them.

Ten or more counts support this clonotype. The chain has TRBV12-3 or TRBV12-4 and TRBJ2-7; 8 bases map to TRBD2. This CDR3 is 14 amino acids long. V lost 6 bases and J lost 5; bases outside the gene matches: 9. CDR3 coding DNA: TGTGCCAGCAGAGTTAGCGGGACTCGTAACGAGCAGTACTTC. It translates to CASRVSGTRNEQYF.

At least ten counts were recorded for this clonotype. The rearrangement joins TRBV4-2 to TRBJ1-1, with D maybe TRBD1 (6 bases). The germline CDR1 and CDR2 sequences are LGHNA and YNFKEQ. Deletions cut 4 bases from V and 7 bases from J, with 19 bases between. The CDR3 is 15 amino acids. CDR3 bases: TGTGCCAGCAGCCCGGCCGGGACACAGAATATTGAAGCTTTCTTT. Protein sequence: CASSPAGTQNIEAFF.

There are many counts of this clonotype. V is TRBV5-1 and J is TRBJ1-1, with TRBD1 matching 12 bases. Per germline, CDR1 SGHRS and CDR2 YFSETQ. The J segment lost 6 bases and the V segment lost 5 bases, leaving 8 bases of the junction unmatched. This CDR3 comprises 15 residues. CDR3 bases: TGCGCCAGCAGTACCGAGGGACAGGGGGCGTCTGAAGCTTTCTTT. It codes for CASSTEGQGASEAFF. The variable domain in full, completed from reference TRBV5-1 and TRBJ1-1, reads KAGVTQTPRYLIKTRGQQVTLSCSPISGHRSVSWYQQTPGQGLQFLFEYFSETQRNKGNFPGRFSGRQFSNSRSEMNVSTLELGDSALYLCASSTEGQGASEAFFGQGTRLTVV.

This clonotype was recorded at least ten times. This sequence joins TRBV7-2 and TRBJ2-1, with TRBD2 as a possible D gene (5 bases). CDR1 is SGHTA, CDR2 FQGNSA, per germline. The CDR3 length is 14 residues. Trimming removed 2 bases at V and 3 bases at J, with 8 bases between. The CDR3 reads CASSLSGIYNEQFF. The CDR3 region has the DNA TGTGCCAGCAGCTTATCGGGGATCTACAATGAGCAGTTCTTC. The full variable domain, its missing parts supplied by reference TRBV7-2 and TRBJ2-1, is GAGVSQSPSNKVTEKGKDVELRCDPISGHTALYWYRQSLGQGLEFLIYFQGNSAPDKSGLPSDRFSAERTGGSVSTLTIQRTQQEDSAVYLCASSLSGIYNEQFFGPGTRLTVL.

At least ten counts were recorded for this clonotype. V gene TRBV7-3 combines with J gene TRBJ2-6; no definite D call. The V and J ends lost 3 bases and 2 bases respectively, with 8 bases between them. Germline loops: CDR1 SGHTA, CDR2 FQGTGA. The CDR3 contains 15 residues. The CDR3 coding sequence is TGTGCCAGCAGCTTGTACACAACTGGGGCCAACGTCCTGACTTTC. The encoded protein is CASSLYTTGANVLTF.

The rearrangement joins TRBV29-1 to TRBJ2-3; TRBD2 agrees at 7 bases. The J segment lost 0 bases and the V segment lost 4 bases, leaving 7 bases of the junction unmatched. The CDR3 covers 15 residues. The germline V gene has CDR1 SQVTM and CDR2 ANQGSEA. The CDR3 bases are TGCAGCGTTGCTACACTAGCGTCTAGCACAGATACGCAGTATTTT. Its protein product is CSVATLASSTDTQYF.

This clonotype was counted ten times or more. The gene calls are TRBV4-2 and TRBJ2-3; D could derive from TRBD1 or TRBD2 (6 bases each). This CDR3 comprises 15 residues. Germline-derived CDR1 and CDR2 are LGHNA and YNFKEQ. V gave up 1 base and J gave up 4 bases, with 12 bases separating them. CDR3 amino acids: CASSQGTGAADTQYF. For the CDR3, the DNA is TGTGCCAGCAGCCAAGGGACGGGGGCTGCAGATACGCAGTATTTT.

This clonotype was counted many times. The rearrangement uses TRBV20-1 and TRBJ1-1; the D gene is possibly TRBD1 (6 bases). The CDR3 is 14 amino acids. Trimming cost V 6 bases and J 6 bases, with 20 bases left between them. The V gene's germline CDR1 is DFQATT and CDR2 SNEGSKA (reference sequence). As DNA, the CDR3 is TGCAGTGCAACACGCCCGGGGGGGGCCTCTGAAGCTTTCTTT. This sequence encodes CSATRPGGASEAFF.

In its sample, this clonotype was seen many times. V is TRBV6-6 and J is TRBJ1-5, with D perhaps matching TRBD1 (5 bases). The CDR3 runs 14 residues. V was pared by 1 base and J by 3 bases, with 7 bases between. Looked up from germline, CDR1 is MNHNY and CDR2 is SVGAGI (reference sequence). The CDR3 protein is CASSYWGNNQPQHF. CDR3 in DNA: TGTGCCAGCAGTTACTGGGGGAACAATCAGCCCCAGCATTTT.

This clonotype was detected ten times or more. The chain links TRBV20-1 to TRBJ2-1, with TRBD2 identical over 10 bases. Trimming took 6 bases from V and 3 from J; bases not matched to a gene: 5. Germline lookup yields CDR1 DFQATT and CDR2 SNEGSKA (reference sequence). The CDR3 spans 14 residues. The CDR3 region has the DNA TGCAGTGCGGTTCTAGCGGGAGTCTACAATGAGCAGTTCTTC. This codes for CSAVLAGVYNEQFF.

In this sample, this clonotype turned up many times. The rearrangement joins TRBV10-3 to TRBJ2-2; D is unresolved. The germline CDR1 and CDR2 sequences are ENHRY and SYGVKD. V dropped 2 bases and J dropped 0 bases, with 7 bases sitting between them. This CDR3 is built from 15 residues. The DNA of the CDR3 is TGTGCCATCAGTGAGGTCGACCCGAACACCGGGGAGCTGTTTTTT. Translated: CAISEVDPNTGELFF.

This clonotype was found many times. This rearrangement joins TRBV6-5 to TRBJ2-7; D call uncertain. The CDR3 totals 13 residues. Germline assignment: CDR1 MNHEY and CDR2 SVGAGI. Trimming removed 5 bases from V and 5 bases from J, with 13 bases in between. The CDR3 coding sequence is TGTGCCAGCAGTCCCAGACGAGCCCACGAGCAGTACTTC. Protein: CASSPRRAHEQYF.

This clonotype was counted ten times or more. CDR3 sequence reads: CASSFGSNQPQHF. For the CDR3, the DNA is TGTGCCAGCAGTTTCGGAAGCAATCAGCCCCAGCATTTT. The chain has TRBV12-3 or TRBV12-4 and TRBJ1-5; D remains unclear. Trimming removed 3 bases from V and 1 base from J, with 4 bases in between. The CDR3 consists of 13 residues.

This rearrangement joins TRBV5-1 to TRBJ1-4, with 7 nucleotides matching TRBD1. The CDR3 has 15 amino acids. CDR1 and CDR2 (germline): SGHRS, YFSETQ. V dropped 4 bases and J dropped 9; count of bases not matched to a gene: 12. DNA for the CDR3: TGCGCCAGCAGCGGGATACAGGGGTCAGGAAAAAAACTGTTTTTT. Amino acid sequence: CASSGIQGSGKKLFF.

This clonotype came up many times. J is TRBJ1-2 and V is TRBV9; D unclear. Trimming shortened V by 3 bases and J by 2 bases, and 8 bases separated the two germline ends. Germline V lookup: CDR1 SGDLS, CDR2 YYNGEE. This CDR3 is built from 13 residues. The CDR3 is CASSARTNYGYTF. The DNA of the CDR3 is TGTGCCAGCAGCGCCCGGACCAACTATGGCTACACCTTC.